This T cell receptor beta chain was profiled in a study of T-cell memory formation after mild COVID-19. TCRdb recomputed calls from the 5' RACE reads with MiXCR, one row per CDR3 protein. The table includes roughly 300,000 distinct CDR3 sequences, 8.2% detected once. CDR1 and CDR2 (germline): SGHRS, YFSETQ. J was trimmed by 0 bases and V by 4 bases; bases with no gene match: 14. The CDR3 runs 18 residues. The chain combines TRBV5-1 with TRBJ2-7, with 9 positions matching TRBD2. This TCR came from a young man who had mild COVID-19 (a few samples of this study predate the infection). Cell type and time point are not known. The sequenced sample was PBMCs or a T cell subset sorted from them (not recorded which). The CDR3 is CASSPLGSGGVSSYEQYF. CDR3 nucleotide sequence: TGCGCCAGCAGCCCTCTCGGTAGCGGGGGCGTAAGCTCCTACGAGCAGTACTTC.